This T cell receptor beta chain derives from a study of blood T cells in healthy people across ages (dated by TCRdb to the mid-2010s). Study-wide context: In model experiments, template switching captured about one uniquely barcoded TCR beta cDNA molecule for every two T cells. To track age-related changes in TCR beta repertoire diversity, the study relied on deep sequencing normalized with unique cDNA molecular identifiers. Four age groups were formed from the donors: young (average approximately 17 years), middle-aged (approximately 42), aged (about 62) and long-lived (approximately 80). To avoid experimental bias, donors of different ages were randomly spread across the sequencing lanes. Using the same blood draw, the study looked at two additional independent replicas of 1 million unique cDNA reads for two donors, one aged 18 to 30 and the other aged 80 or older. Overall study outcomes, separate from this receptor: The percentage of naive T cells measured by flow cytometry correlated strongly with observed TCR beta diversity. Estimates of total diversity based on one million sequenced T cells were considered lower bounds and underestimates. Bulk unsorted PBMC profiling prevented conclusive comparison of naive and antigen-experienced compartments. Donor CMV infection status was unknown, potentially confounding age-related changes in expanded clonotypes. Observed TCR beta diversity per million T cells fell roughly linearly with age, and a significant reduction was already apparent by age around 39. Compared with the aged group, more naive CD4+ T cells, fewer expanded clones and increased TCR diversity were shown by the long-lived group, suggesting age selection.

Donors were around 37 systemically healthy Caucasian individuals from Russia aged roughly 6 to 90 years. Each donor gave roughly 11 milliliters of peripheral blood, drawn into EDTA-treated Vacutainer tubes. Ficoll-Paque density-gradient centrifugation was used to isolate PBMCs, with at least 6.5 million per sample. Trizol reagent was used to extract total RNA from PBMCs, with at least 6 micrograms per sample. The percentages of naive CD45RAhigh/CD27high T cells were determined by flow cytometry on a PBMC aliquot from every donor. About this clonotype itself: Its antigen has not been determined. The sample holds no much larger clone one base away, and base qualities are not on file.

Library preparation used 5' RACE. TCRdb names Illumina HiSeq 2500 as the instrument used. The second PCR ran for roughly 7 to 11 cycles and used a J-beta primer mix along with a sample-barcoded 5' primer. A template-switch 5' adaptor carrying 12 random nucleotides introduced a unique molecular identifier onto each TCR beta cDNA molecule. At least 2.5 million CDR3-containing paired-end reads were obtained from each sample. All of the RNA was converted into first-strand cDNA using the Mint cDNA synthesis kit, with a TRBC-specific oligonucleotide serving as the primer. All cDNA was treated with uracil-DNA glycosylase and then went through a first 18-cycle PCR with the universal primers M1SS and BC2_uni_R. The original methods were these. For normalization, 1 million high-quality reads, each with a distinct molecular identifier, were randomly selected from each sample. Instead of being binned into consensus sequences, reads with shared molecular identifiers were discarded. CDR3 identification, clonotype clustering and error correction used MiTCR with a Q25 quality threshold and the strictest error-elimination algorithm. A nonparametric unseen species model with Euler transformation was used to estimate lower-bound total TCR beta diversity. The public reads were run again by TCRdb, first through fastp at Q25 and then through MiXCR, and only productive beta chains were kept. Records with the same CDR3 protein are collapsed into one entry carrying the most frequent genes and DNA. TCRdb's processing, not the study's, gives the V and J calls here. Counted in this sample were 550,000 to 600,000 distinct CDR3 sequences; roughly 29% of them appeared once. Of the sample, about 18% is held by the ten largest clones.

Trimming costs V 3 bases and J 5 bases, and their ends lie 8 bases apart. CDR1 MNHNS and CDR2 SASEGT are derived from the germline V gene. From the cysteine up to the phenylalanine, the CDR3 has a length of 13 residues. Only the CDR3 region is kept as DNA, spanning 39 bases read in frame from base 1. The rearranged segments are TRBV6-1 and TRBJ2-4; the best D guess is TRBD1, with 6 bases matching. Sequenced material: blood. This receptor was identified in a woman in her 70s in good health. CDR3 reads: CASSEGAQNIQYF. The sequenced DNA: TGTGCCAGCAGTGAGGGGGCCCAAAACATTCAGTACTTC.